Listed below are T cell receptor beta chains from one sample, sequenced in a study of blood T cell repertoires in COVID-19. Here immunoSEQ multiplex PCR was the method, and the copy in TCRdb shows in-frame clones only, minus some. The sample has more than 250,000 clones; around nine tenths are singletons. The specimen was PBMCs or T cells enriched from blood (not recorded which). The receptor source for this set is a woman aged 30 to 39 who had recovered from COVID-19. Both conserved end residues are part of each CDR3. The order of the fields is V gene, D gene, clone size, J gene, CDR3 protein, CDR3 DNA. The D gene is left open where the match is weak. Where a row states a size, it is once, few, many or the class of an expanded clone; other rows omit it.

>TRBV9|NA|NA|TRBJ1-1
CASSVAGASTEAFF
TGTGCCAGCAGCGTAGCAGGGGCTAGCACTGAAGCTTTCTTT
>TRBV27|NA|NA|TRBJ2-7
CASSFSGSSYEQYF
TGTGCCAGCAGTTTTTCGGGGAGCTCCTACGAGCAGTACTTC
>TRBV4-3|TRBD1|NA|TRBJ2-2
CASSQEGTGPTGELFF
TGCGCCAGCAGCCAAGAAGGGACAGGGCCGACCGGGGAGCTGTTTTTT
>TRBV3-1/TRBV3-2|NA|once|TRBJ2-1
CASSPTAGYSEQFF
TGTGCCAGCAGCCCCACGGCAGGCTACAGTGAGCAGTTCTTC
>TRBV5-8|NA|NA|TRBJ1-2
CASSLGGLGLYGYTF
TGTGCCAGCAGCTTGGGCGGGCTTGGGCTATATGGCTACACCTTC
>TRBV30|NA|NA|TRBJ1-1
CAWRIWGDTEAFF
TGTGCCTGGCGGATTTGGGGAGACACTGAAGCTTTCTTT
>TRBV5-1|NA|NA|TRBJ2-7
CASTLDLTYEQYF
TGCGCCAGCACCCTAGACTTGACCTACGAGCAGTACTTC
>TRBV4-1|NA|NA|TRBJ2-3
CASSQDGSDTQYF
TGCGCCAGCAGCCAAGATGGTAGCGATACGCAGTATTTT
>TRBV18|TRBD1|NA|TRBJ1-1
CASSPKSLVTGATDEAFF
TGTGCCAGCTCACCAAAGTCGTTGGTGACAGGGGCGACTGATGAAGCTTTCTTT
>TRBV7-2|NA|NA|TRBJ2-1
CASSHPLRGNEQFF
TGTGCCAGCAGTCATCCACTACGGGGGAATGAGCAGTTCTTC
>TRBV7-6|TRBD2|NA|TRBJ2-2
CASSLGASGGAFTGELFF
TGTGCCAGCAGCTTAGGGGCTAGCGGGGGGGCCTTCACCGGGGAGCTGTTTTTT
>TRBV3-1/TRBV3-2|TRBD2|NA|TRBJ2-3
CASSQEGLAGGRRIAQYF
TGTGCCAGCAGCCAAGAAGGACTAGCGGGGGGAAGACGCATCGCGCAGTATTTT
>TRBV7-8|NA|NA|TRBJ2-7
CASSPPVQGGRKGAYEQYF
TGTGCCAGCAGCCCTCCGGTACAGGGAGGGAGGAAGGGGGCCTACGAGCAGTACTTC
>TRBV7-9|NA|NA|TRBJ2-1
CASSLGIAVVNEQFF
TGTGCCAGCAGCTTGGGGATAGCGGTAGTCAATGAGCAGTTCTTC
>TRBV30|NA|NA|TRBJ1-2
CACRMGGGYTF
TGTGCCTGCCGGATGGGAGGCGGCTACACCTTC
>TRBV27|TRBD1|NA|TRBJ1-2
CASSPIAPRTGARGYTF
TGTGCCAGCAGTCCTATAGCCCCCAGGACAGGGGCACGGGGCTACACCTTC
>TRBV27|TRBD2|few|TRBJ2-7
CATAGVLAGDYEQYF
TGTGCCACCGCGGGCGTACTAGCGGGGGATTACGAGCAGTACTTC
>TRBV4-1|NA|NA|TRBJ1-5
CASSLLQDSNQPQHF
TGCGCCAGCAGCCTCCTACAGGATAGCAATCAGCCCCAGCATTTT
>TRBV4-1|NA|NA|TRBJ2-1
CASSQDLAAPTGQFF
TGCGCCAGCAGCCAAGATTTGGCAGCCCCTACGGGGCAGTTCTTC
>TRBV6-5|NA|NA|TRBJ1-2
CASTTLGGGYTF
TGTGCCAGCACTACCCTGGGGGGAGGCTACACCTTC
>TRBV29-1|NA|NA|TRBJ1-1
CSVHGTQNTEAFF
TGCAGCGTACACGGGACACAGAACACTGAAGCTTTCTTT
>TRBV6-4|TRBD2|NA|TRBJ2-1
CASSDSSGSNNEQFF
TGTGCCAGCAGTGACTCCAGCGGGAGTAACAATGAGCAGTTCTTC
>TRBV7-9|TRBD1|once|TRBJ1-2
CASSTDRGEYGYTF
TGTGCCAGCAGCACGGACAGGGGAGAGTATGGCTACACCTTC
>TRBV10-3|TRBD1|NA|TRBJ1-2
CAIRMTGIPEGYTF
TGTGCCATCAGAATGACAGGGATCCCAGAAGGCTACACCTTC
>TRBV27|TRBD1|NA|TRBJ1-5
CASSSGQGARQPQHF
TGTGCCAGCAGCTCGGGACAGGGGGCGCGACAGCCCCAGCATTTT
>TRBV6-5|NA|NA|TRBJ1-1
CASSHPTAANTEAFF
TGTGCCAGCAGTCACCCGACGGCGGCGAACACTGAAGCTTTCTTT
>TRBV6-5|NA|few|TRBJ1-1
CASSGNWKAEAFF
TGTGCCAGCAGCGGGAATTGGAAAGCTGAAGCTTTCTTT
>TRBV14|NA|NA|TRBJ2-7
CASSQVVRTGEQYF
TGTGCCAGCAGCCAAGTGGTCCGAACGGGCGAGCAGTACTTC
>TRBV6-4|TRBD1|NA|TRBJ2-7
CASSEGTGGRRSSEQYF
TGTGCCAGCAGTGAAGGGACAGGGGGTAGGAGGTCCTCCGAGCAGTACTTC
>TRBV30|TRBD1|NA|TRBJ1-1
CAWRGRGRPKMTEAFF
TGTGCCTGGAGAGGTAGGGGGCGTCCGAAGATGACTGAAGCTTTCTTT
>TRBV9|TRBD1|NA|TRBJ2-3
CAASGTGGPTDTQYF
TGTGCCGCGAGTGGAACAGGGGGTCCCACAGATACGCAGTATTTT
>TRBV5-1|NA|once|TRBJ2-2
CASSLAGGSNTGELFF
TGCGCCAGCAGCTTGGCCGGCGGATCGAACACCGGGGAGCTGTTTTTT
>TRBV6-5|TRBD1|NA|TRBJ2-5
CATQQDRVLETQYF
TGTGCCACCCAGCAGGACAGGGTGTTGGAGACCCAGTACTTC
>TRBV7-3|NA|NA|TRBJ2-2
CASSPSGRGVGELFF
TGTGCCAGCAGCCCATCGGGCAGGGGAGTCGGGGAGCTGTTTTTT
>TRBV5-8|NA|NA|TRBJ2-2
CASSPGRRLGAGELFF
TGTGCCAGCAGCCCCGGGAGACGTCTCGGGGCCGGGGAGCTGTTTTTT
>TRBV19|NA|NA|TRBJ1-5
CASSPPNIPGLRNQPQHF
TGTGCCAGTAGTCCTCCCAACATCCCAGGGTTGCGCAATCAGCCCCAGCATTTT
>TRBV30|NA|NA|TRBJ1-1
CACTTGASEAFF
TGTGCCTGTACAACAGGCGCCAGTGAAGCTTTCTTT
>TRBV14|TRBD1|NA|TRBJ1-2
CASSRAGQGRGYTF
TGTGCCAGCAGCCGAGCCGGACAGGGTCGTGGCTACACCTTC
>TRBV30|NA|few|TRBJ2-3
CAWSVGGASTDTQYF
TGTGCCTGGAGTGTAGGGGGAGCTAGCACAGATACGCAGTATTTT
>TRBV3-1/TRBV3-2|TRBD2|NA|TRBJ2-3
CASSQAYWRGGLADTQYF
TGTGCCAGCAGCCAAGCCTACTGGCGGGGGGGCCTTGCAGATACGCAGTATTTT
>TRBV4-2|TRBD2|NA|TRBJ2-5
CASSQVGLAGSQETQYF
TGTGCCAGCAGCCAGGTCGGACTAGCGGGGTCCCAAGAGACCCAGTACTTC
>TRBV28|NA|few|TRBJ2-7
CASRPGGSYEQYF
TGTGCCAGCAGACCAGGAGGGAGCTACGAGCAGTACTTC
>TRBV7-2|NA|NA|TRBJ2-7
CASSRTGENYEQYF
TGTGCCAGCAGCCGGACTGGAGAAAACTACGAGCAGTACTTC
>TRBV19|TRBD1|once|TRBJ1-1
CASSITGTGVTEAFF
TGTGCCAGTAGTATAACCGGGACAGGGGTTACTGAAGCTTTCTTT
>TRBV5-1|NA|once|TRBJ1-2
CASSLEQVTGGYTF
TGCGCCAGCAGCTTGGAACAGGTTACCGGTGGCTACACCTTC
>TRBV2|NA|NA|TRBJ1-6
CASNLLDRGALSPLHF
TGTGCCAGCAATCTCCTGGACAGAGGGGCTCTATCACCCCTCCACTTT
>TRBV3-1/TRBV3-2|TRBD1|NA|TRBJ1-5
CASSPGRGDQPQHF
TGTGCCAGCAGCCCCGGCAGGGGGGATCAGCCCCAGCATTTT
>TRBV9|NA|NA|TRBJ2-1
CAPPSPVPNLHNEQFF
TGTGCCCCCCCTAGCCCCGTCCCGAATCTACACAATGAGCAGTTCTTC
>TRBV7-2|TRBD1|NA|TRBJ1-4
CASSVRQGGNEKLFF
TGTGCCAGCAGCGTTAGACAGGGAGGAAATGAAAAACTGTTTTTT
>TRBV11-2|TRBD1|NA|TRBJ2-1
CASSLDEGGQGNYNEQFF
TGTGCCAGCAGCTTAGATGAGGGAGGACAGGGTAACTACAATGAGCAGTTCTTC
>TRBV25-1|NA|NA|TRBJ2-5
CASSDRTLQGRETQYF
TGTGCCAGCAGTGACCGAACACTTCAGGGTCGCGAGACCCAGTACTTC
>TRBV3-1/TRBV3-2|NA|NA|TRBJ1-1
CASINSGSNTEAFF
TGTGCCAGCATCAACTCAGGGTCGAACACTGAAGCTTTCTTT
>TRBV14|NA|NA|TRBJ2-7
CASSVRDMGFYEQYF
TGTGCCAGCAGCGTCCGGGACATGGGATTCTACGAGCAGTACTTC